The TCR beta chain described here comes from a study of a mutant IDH1 vaccine in newly diagnosed glioma. As for the study in general: Vaccinations were initiated 4-6 weeks following radiotherapy alone, or were given together with temozolomide cycles. Patients had received radiotherapy, temozolomide, or both previously, most receiving both.

Study findings and constraints: Of all patients, 85% to 95% showed vaccine-induced immune responses.

Comments on this clone: Its antigen is as yet unknown.

Germline CDR1 MNHNY, CDR2 SVGAGI (reference sequence). The CDR3 loop spans 12 amino acids. V gave up 8 bases and J gave up 9 bases, with 14 bases separating them. Time point in this sample: week 23, last vaccination. Every vaccination contained 300 ug of the mutant IDH1 20-mer peptide and was paired with topical imiquimod. Sequencing was performed with immunoSEQ multiplex PCR; in TCRdb, only in-frame clones are kept and a portion is missing. Here the sample spans around 55,000 clones, 80% being singletons. This sequence originates from a man aged 40-55 years with glioma. The starting material was PBMCs, obtained from a glioma patient whose treatment included an IDH1 peptide vaccine. V is TRBV6-6 and J is TRBJ1-5; maybe TRBD1 (6 bases). The CDR3: CASRPGAPPQHF. Written as DNA, the CDR3 is TGTGCCAGCCGGCCGGGGGCCCCGCCCCAGCATTTT.